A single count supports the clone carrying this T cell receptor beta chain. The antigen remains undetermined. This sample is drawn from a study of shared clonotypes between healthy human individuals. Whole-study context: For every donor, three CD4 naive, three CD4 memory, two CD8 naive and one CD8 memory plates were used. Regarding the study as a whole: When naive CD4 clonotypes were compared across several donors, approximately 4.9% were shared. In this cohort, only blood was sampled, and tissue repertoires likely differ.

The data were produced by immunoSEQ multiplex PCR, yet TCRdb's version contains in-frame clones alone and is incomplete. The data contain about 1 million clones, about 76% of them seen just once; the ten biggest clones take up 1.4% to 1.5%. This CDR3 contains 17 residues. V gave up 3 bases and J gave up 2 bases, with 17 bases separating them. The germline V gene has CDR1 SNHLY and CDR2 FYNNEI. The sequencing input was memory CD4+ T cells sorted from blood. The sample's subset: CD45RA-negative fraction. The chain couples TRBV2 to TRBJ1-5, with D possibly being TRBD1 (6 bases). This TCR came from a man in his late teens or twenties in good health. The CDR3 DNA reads TGTGCCAGCAGTGAGTGGCCCACAGGGACTGGCAATCAGCCCCAGCATTTT. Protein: CASSEWPTGTGNQPQHF.